Below, 7 T cell receptor beta chains from the same sample are listed, as sequenced in a study of blood T cell repertoires in COVID-19. The method was immunoSEQ multiplex PCR; TCRdb's version includes in-frame clones alone and lacks a portion of them. Of 150,000 to 200,000 clones listed, 80% are singletons. Sequencing used peripheral blood. The receptors originated from a man aged 55 to 70 with acute or convalescent COVID-19.

The sample holds one count of this clone. V usage is TRBV6-5 and J usage is TRBJ2-2, with 7 positions matching TRBD2. This CDR3 is built from 15 residues. Trimming at V came to 5 bases and at J to 4 bases, leaving 7 bases not matched to a gene. Germline CDR1 and CDR2: MNHEY and SVGAGI. CDR3 DNA: TGTGCCAGCAGTAGCCTAGCGGCACCCACCGGGGAGCTGTTTTTT. Amino acids: CASSSLAAPTGELFF.

This rearrangement joins TRBV19 to TRBJ1-5; D not resolved. The CDR3 is 15 residues long. From germline, CDR1 is LNHDA and CDR2 SQIVND (reference sequence). With 4 bases removed from V and 7 bases from J, the gap between germline ends came to 17 bases. CDR3 loop: CASSSAGSGRQPQHF. The CDR3 nucleotides read TGTGCCAGTAGTAGCGCGGGTAGTGGGCGGCAGCCCCAGCATTTT. Using reference TRBV19 and TRBJ1-5 for the parts outside the CDR3, the full variable domain is DGGITQSPKYLFRKEGQNVTLSCEQNLNHDAMYWYRQDPGQGLRLIYYSQIVNDFQKGDIAEGYSVSREKKESFPLTVTSAQKNPTAFYLCASSSAGSGRQPQHFGDGTRLSIL.

The V and J genes are TRBV6-5 and TRBJ1-2, with TRBD1 as a possible D gene (6 bases). The CDR3 is 12 residues long. Deletions cut 11 bases from V and 4 bases from J, with 14 bases between. Germline CDR1 is MNHEY and CDR2 is SVGAGI. As DNA, the CDR3 is TGTGCCTCAGCGGACAGCGTCTATGGCTACACCTTC. Translating it yields CASADSVYGYTF.

This chain joins TRBV7-9 and TRBJ1-2; 7 positions match TRBD1. With V trimmed by 6 bases and J by 7 bases, 5 bases remained unmatched. CDR3 size: 12 residues. Germline V gene sequence: CDR1 SEHNR, CDR2 FQNEAQ (reference sequence). CDR3 DNA sequence: TGTGCCAGCAGTCCCGACAGGGCTGGCTACACCTTC. Amino acid sequence: CASSPDRAGYTF.

V gene TRBV19 combines with J gene TRBJ1-2; no firm D call. The CDR3 consists of 12 residues. Per the germline V gene, CDR1 is LNHDA and CDR2 is SQIVND (reference sequence). Trimming stripped 5 bases from V and 5 bases from J, with 9 bases between. This chain's CDR3 is CASSGGGYGYTF. The CDR3, as DNA: TGTGCCAGTAGTGGAGGCGGTTATGGCTACACCTTC.

This clone showed up many times. The rearrangement links TRBV6-5 to TRBJ1-3, with D possibly being TRBD1 (5 bases). The germline gives CDR1 MNHEY, CDR2 SVGAGI. V shed 3 bases and J shed 4 bases, with 13 bases lying between them. The CDR3 consists of 15 residues. CDR3 protein: CASSYGQTIGNTIYF. The CDR3 nucleotides are TGTGCCAGCAGTTATGGACAAACTATAGGAAACACCATATATTTT.

The CDR3 loop is CASSLVRVNTEAFF. Here the CDR3 DNA reads TGTGCCAGCAGCTTAGTCAGGGTGAACACTGAAGCTTTCTTT. This rearrangement joins TRBV7-3 to TRBJ1-1; D is possibly TRBD1 (5 bases). There are 14 residues in the CDR3. The ends were cut back, 2 bases at V and 0 bases at J, with 7 bases in the middle. CDR1 is SGHTA, CDR2 FQGTGA, per germline. Combining the CDR3 with reference TRBV7-3 and TRBJ1-1 gives the whole variable domain GAGVSQTPSNKVTEKGKYVELRCDPISGHTALYWYRQSLGQGPEFLIYFQGTGAADDSGLPNDRFFAVRPEGSVSTLKIQRTERGDSAVYLCASSLVRVNTEAFFGQGTRLTVV.